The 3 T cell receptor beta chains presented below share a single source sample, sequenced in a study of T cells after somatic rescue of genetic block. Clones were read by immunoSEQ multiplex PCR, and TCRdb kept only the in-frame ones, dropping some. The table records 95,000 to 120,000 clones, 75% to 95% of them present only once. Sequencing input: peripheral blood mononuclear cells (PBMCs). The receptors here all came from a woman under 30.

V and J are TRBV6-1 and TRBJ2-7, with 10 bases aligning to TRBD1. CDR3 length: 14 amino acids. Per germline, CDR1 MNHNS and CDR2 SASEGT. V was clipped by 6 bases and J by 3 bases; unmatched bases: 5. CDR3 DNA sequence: TGTGCCAGCAGATTAGGACAGGGGGACTACGAGCAGTACTTC. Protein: CASRLGQGDYEQYF.

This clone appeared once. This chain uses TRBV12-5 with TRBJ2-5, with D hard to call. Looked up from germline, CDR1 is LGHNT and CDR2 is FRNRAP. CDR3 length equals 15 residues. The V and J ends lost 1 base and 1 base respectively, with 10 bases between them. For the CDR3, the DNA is TGTGCTAGTGGTTTGGGGATTTCGCCCCAAGAGACCCAGTACTTC. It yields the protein CASGLGISPQETQYF.

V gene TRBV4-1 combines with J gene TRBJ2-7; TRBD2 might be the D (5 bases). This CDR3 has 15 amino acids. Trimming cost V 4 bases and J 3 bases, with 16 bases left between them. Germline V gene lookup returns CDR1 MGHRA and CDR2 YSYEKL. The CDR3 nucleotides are TGCGCCAGCAGCCCCGGAGAATCGGACTTCTACGAGCAGTACTTC. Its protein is CASSPGESDFYEQYF.